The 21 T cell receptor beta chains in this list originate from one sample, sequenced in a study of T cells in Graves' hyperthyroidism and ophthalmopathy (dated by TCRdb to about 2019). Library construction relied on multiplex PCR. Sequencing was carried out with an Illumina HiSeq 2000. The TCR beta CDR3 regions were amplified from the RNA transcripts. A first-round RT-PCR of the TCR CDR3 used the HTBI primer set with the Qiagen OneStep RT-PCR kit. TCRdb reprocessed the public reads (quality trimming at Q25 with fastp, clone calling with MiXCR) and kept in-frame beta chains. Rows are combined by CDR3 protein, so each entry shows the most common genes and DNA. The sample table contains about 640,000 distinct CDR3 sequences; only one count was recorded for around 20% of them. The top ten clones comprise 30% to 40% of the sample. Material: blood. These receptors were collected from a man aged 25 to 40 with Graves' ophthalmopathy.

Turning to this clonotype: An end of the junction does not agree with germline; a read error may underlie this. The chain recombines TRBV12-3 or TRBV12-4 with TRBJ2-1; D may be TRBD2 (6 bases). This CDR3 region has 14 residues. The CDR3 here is CASRLAEGPLEQFF. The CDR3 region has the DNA TGTGCCAGCAGGTTAGCGGAGGGCCCCCTTGAGCAGTTCTTC.

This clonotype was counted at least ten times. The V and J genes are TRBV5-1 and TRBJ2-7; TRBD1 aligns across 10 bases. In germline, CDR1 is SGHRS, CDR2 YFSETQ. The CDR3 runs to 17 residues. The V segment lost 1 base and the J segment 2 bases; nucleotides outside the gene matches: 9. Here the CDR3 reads CASSLNAGQGSPYEQYF. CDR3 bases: TGCGCCAGCAGCTTGAATGCGGGACAGGGGTCCCCCTACGAGCAGTACTTC.

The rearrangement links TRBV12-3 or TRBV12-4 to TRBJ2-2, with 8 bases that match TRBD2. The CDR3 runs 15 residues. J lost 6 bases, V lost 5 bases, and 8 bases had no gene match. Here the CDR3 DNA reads TGTGCCAGCAGTGGTCGCGGGGGGCGGGCCGGGGAGCTGTTTTTT. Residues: CASSGRGGRAGELFF.

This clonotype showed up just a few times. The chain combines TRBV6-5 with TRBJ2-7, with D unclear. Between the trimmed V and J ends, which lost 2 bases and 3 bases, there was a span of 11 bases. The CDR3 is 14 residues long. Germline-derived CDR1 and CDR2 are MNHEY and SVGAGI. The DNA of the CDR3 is TGTGCCAGCAGTTACGACATTAGCAGCTACGAGCAGTACTTC. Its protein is CASSYDISSYEQYF.

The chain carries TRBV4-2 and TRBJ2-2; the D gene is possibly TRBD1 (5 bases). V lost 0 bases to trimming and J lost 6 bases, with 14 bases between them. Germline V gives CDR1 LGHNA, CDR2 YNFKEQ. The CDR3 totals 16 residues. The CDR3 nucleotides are TGTGCCAGCAGCCAAGATGAGCAGGGCGTCGCCGGGGAGCTGTTTTTT. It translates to CASSQDEQGVAGELFF.

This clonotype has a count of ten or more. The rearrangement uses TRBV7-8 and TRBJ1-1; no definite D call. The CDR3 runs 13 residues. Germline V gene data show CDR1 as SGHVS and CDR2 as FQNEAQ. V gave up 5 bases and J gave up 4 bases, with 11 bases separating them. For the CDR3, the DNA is TGTGCCAGCAGCCCTGAAGGGTCCACTGAAGCTTTCTTT. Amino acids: CASSPEGSTEAFF.

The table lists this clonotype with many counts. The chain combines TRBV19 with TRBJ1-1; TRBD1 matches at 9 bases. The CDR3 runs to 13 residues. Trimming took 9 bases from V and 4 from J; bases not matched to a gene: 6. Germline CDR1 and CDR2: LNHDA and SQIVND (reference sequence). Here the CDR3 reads CASSVDRGTEAFF. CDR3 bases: TGTGCCAGCAGCGTGGACAGGGGCACTGAAGCTTTCTTT.

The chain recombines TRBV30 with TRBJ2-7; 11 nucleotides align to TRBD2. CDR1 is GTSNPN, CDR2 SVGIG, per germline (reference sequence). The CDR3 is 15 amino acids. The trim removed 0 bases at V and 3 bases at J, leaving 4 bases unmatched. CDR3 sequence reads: CAWSVVLAGVYEQYF. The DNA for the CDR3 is TGTGCCTGGAGTGTCGTACTAGCGGGAGTCTACGAGCAGTACTTC.

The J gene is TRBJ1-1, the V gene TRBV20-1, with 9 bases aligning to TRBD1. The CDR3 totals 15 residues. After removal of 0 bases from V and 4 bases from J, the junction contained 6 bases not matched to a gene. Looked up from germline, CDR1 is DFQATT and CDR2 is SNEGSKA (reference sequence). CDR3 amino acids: CSARDRDRVITEAFF. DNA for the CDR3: TGCAGTGCTAGAGATAGGGACAGGGTTATCACTGAAGCTTTCTTT.

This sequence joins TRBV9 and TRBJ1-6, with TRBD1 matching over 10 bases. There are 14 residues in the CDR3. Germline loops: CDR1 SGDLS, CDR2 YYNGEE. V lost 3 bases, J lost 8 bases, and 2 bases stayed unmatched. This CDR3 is CASSAGQGDSPLHF. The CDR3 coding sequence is TGTGCCAGCAGCGCCGGACAGGGGGATTCACCCCTCCACTTT.

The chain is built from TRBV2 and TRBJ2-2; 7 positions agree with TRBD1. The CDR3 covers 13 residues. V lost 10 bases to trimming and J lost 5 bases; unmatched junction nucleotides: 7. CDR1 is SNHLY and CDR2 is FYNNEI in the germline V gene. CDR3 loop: CAIGRDSTGELFF. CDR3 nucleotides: TGTGCCATCGGCCGGGACAGTACCGGGGAGCTGTTTTTT.

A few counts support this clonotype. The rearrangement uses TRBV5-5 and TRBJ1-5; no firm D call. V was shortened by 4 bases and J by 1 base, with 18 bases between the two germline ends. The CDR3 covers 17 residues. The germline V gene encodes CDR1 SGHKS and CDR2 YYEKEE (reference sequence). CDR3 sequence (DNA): TGTGCCAGCAGCCGATACTTCTCAGCGGCCAGCAATCAGCCCCAGCATTTT. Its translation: CASSRYFSAASNQPQHF.

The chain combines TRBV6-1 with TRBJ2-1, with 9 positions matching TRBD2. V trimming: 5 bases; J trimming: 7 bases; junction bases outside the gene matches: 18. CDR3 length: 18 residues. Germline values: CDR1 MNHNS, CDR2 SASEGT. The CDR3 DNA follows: TGTGCCAGCAGTCACCCCGGGTGGGGCGGGAGGGCCGGAAATGAGCAGTTCTTC. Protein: CASSHPGWGGRAGNEQFF.

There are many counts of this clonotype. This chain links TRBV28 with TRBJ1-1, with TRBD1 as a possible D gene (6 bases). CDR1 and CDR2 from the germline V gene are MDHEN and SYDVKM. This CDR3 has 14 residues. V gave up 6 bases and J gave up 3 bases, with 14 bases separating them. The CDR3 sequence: CASSYPGVYTEAFF. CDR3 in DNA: TGTGCCAGCAGCTACCCAGGGGTTTACACTGAAGCTTTCTTT.

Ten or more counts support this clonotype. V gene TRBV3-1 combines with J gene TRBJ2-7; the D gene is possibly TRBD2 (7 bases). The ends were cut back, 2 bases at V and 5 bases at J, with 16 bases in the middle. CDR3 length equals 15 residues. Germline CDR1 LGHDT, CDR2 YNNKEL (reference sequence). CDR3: CASSQWGGLMNEQYF. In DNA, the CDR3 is TGTGCCAGCAGCCAATGGGGGGGGCTCATGAACGAGCAGTACTTC.

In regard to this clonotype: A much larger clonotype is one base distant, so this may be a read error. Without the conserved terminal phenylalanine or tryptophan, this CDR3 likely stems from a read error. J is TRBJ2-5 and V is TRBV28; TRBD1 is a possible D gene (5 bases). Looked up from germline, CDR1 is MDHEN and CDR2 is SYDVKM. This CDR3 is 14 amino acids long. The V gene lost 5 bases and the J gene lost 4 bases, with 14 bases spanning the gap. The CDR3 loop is CASSPGPGAETQYS. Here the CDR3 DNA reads TGTGCCAGCAGTCCGGGCCCTGGGGCAGAGACCCAGTACTCC.

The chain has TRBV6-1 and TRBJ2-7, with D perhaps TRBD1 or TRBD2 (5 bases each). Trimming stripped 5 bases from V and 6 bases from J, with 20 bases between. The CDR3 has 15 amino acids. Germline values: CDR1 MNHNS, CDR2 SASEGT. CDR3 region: CASSRDVGQRGEQYF. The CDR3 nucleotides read TGTGCCAGCAGTCGAGATGTAGGTCAGAGGGGCGAGCAGTACTTC.

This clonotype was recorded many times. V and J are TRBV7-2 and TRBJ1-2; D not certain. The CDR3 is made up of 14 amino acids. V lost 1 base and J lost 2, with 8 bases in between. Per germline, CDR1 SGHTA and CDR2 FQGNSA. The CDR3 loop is CASSLGNWNYGYTF. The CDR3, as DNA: TGTGCCAGCAGCTTAGGAAACTGGAACTATGGCTACACCTTC.

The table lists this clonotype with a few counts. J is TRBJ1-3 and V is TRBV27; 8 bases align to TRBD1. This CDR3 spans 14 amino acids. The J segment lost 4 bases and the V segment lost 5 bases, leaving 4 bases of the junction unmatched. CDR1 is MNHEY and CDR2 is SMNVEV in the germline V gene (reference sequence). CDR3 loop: CASSVDRVGNTIYF. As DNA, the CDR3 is TGTGCCAGCAGTGTGGACAGGGTCGGAAACACCATATATTTT.

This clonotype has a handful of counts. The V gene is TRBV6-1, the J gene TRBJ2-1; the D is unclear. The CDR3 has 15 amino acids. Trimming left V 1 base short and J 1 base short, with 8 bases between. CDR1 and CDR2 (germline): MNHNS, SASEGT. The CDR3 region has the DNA TGTGCCAGCAGTGAAGAGAGCGTTTCCTACAATGAGCAGTTCTTC. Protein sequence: CASSEESVSYNEQFF.

This CDR3 is CASSTGLRGAGSGANVLTF. In nucleotides, the CDR3 is TGCGCCAGCAGCACAGGTCTGCGAGGGGCCGGCTCTGGGGCCAACGTCCTGACTTTC. The chain joins TRBV5-1 to TRBJ2-6; either TRBD1 or TRBD2 may supply D (5 bases each). This CDR3 is built from 19 residues. The V gene lost 4 bases and the J gene lost 0 bases, with 20 bases spanning the gap. Germline CDR1 SGHRS, CDR2 YFSETQ.